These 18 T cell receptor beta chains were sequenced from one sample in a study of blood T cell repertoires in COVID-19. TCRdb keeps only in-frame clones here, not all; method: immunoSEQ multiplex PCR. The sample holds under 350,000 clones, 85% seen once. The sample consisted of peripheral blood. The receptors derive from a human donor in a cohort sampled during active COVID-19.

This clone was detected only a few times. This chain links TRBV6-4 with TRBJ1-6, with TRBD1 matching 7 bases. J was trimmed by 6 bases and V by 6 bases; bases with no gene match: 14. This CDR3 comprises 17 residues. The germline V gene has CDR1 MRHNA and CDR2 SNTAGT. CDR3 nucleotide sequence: TGTGCCAGCAGACGAAAACTCAACAGGGGTTCTAATTCACCCCTCCACTTT. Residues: CASRRKLNRGSNSPLHF.

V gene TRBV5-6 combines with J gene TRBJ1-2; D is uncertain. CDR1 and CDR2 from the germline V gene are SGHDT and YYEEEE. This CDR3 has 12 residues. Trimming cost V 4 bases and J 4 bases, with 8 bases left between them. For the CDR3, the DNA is TGTGCCAGCAGCCTGGACGGCTATGGCTACACCTTC. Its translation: CASSLDGYGYTF. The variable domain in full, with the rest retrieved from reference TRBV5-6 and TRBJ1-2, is DAGVTQSPTHLIKTRGQQVTLRCSPKSGHDTVSWYQQALGQGPQFIFQYYEEEERQRGNFPDRFSGHQFPNYSSELNVNALLLGDSALYLCASSLDGYGYTFGSGTRLTVV.

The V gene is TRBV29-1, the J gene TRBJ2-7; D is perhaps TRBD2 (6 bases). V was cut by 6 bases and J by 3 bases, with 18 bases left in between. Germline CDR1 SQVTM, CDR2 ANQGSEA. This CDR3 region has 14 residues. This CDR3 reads CSVLIRGLGYEQYF. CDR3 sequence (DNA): TGCAGCGTCCTAATTCGGGGGTTGGGCTACGAGCAGTACTTC.

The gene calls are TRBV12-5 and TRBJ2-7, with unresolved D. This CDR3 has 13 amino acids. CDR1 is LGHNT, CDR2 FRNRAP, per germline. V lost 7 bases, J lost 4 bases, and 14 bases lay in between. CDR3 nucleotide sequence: TGTGCTAGTGCCTTGATCGCCGCGTACGAGCAGTACTTC. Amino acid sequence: CASALIAAYEQYF.

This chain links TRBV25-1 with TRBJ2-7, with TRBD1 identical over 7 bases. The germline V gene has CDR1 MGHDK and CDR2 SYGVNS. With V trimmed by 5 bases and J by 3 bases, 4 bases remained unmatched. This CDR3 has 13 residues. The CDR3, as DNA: TGTGCCAGCAGTAGAGGGGGCGGCTACGAGCAGTACTTC. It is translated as CASSRGGGYEQYF.

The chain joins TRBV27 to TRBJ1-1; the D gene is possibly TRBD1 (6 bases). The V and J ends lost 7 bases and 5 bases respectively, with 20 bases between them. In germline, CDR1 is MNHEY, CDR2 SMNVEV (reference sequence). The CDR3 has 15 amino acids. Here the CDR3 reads CASKGDVLVGTEAFF. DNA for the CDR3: TGTGCCAGCAAGGGGGATGTTCTTGTGGGTACTGAAGCTTTCTTT.

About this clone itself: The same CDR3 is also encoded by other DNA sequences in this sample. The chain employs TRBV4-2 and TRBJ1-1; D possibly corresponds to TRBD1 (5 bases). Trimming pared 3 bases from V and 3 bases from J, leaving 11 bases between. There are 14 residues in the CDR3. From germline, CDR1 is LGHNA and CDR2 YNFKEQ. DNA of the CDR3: TGTGCCAGCAGCCAGATCAGGGTTGACACTGAAGCTTTCTTT. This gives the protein CASSQIRVDTEAFF.

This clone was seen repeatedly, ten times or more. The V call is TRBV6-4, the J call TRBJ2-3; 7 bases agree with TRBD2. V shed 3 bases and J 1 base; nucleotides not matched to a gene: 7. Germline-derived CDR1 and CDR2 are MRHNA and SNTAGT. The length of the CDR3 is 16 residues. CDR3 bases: TGTGCCAGCAGTGATATCGGCGCGGGGGGCACAGATACGCAGTATTTT. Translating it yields CASSDIGAGGTDTQYF.

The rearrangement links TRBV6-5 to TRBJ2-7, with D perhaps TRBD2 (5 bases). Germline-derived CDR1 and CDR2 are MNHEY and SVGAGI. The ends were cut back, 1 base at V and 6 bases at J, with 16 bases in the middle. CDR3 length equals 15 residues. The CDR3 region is CASSYWADPGTEQYF. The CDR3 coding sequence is TGTGCCAGCAGTTACTGGGCGGACCCGGGAACCGAGCAGTACTTC.

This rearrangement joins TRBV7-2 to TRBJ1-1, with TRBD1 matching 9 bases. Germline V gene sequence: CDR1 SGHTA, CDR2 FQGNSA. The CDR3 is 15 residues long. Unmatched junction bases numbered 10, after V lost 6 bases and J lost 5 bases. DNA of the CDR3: TGTGCCAGCAGATTTACAGGGGGCGTTCGGACTGAAGCTTTCTTT. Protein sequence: CASRFTGGVRTEAFF.

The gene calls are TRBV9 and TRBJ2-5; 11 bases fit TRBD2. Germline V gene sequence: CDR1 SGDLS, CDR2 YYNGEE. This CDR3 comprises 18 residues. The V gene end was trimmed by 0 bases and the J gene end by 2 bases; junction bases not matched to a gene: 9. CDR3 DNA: TGTGCCAGCAGCGTAGGAGTTAGCGGGGGGGCGAGTCAAGAGACCCAGTACTTC. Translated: CASSVGVSGGASQETQYF. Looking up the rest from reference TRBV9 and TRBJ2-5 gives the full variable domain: DSGVTQTPKHLITATGQRVTLRCSPRSGDLSVYWYQQSLDQGLQFLIQYYNGEERAKGNILERFSAQQFPDLHSELNLSSLELGDSALYFCASSVGVSGGASQETQYFGPGTRLLVL.

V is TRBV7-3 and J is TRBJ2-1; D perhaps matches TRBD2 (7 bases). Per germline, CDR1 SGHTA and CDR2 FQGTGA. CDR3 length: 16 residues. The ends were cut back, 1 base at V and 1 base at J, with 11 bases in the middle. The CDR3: CASSLIGGVSYNEQFF. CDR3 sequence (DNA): TGTGCCAGCAGCTTAATAGGGGGGGTTTCCTACAATGAGCAGTTCTTC.

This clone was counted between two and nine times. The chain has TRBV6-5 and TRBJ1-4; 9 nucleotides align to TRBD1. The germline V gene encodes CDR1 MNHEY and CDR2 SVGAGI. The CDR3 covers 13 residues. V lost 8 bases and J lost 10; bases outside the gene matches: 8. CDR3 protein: CASERQGEGKLFF. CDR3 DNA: TGTGCCAGCGAGCGACAGGGGGAAGGAAAACTGTTTTTT.

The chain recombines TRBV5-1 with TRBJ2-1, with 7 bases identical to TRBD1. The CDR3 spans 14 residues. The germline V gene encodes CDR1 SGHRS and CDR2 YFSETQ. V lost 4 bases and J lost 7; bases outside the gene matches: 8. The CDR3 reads CASSLRTQGNEQFF. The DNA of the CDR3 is TGCGCCAGCAGCCTCAGAACACAGGGGAATGAGCAGTTCTTC.

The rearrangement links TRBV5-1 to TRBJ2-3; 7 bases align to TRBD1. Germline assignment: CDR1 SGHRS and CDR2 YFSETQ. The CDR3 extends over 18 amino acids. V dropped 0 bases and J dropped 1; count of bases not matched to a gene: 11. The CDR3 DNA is TGCGCCAGCAGCTTGGGACAGGGTTCTGCTTTCGGCACAGATACGCAGTATTTT. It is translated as CASSLGQGSAFGTDTQYF.

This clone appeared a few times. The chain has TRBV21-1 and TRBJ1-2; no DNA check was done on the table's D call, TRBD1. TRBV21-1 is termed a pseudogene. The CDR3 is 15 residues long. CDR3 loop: CASNKGHPPSHGYTF. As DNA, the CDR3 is TGTGCCAGCAACAAGGGACACCCCCCATCGCATGGCTACACCTTC.

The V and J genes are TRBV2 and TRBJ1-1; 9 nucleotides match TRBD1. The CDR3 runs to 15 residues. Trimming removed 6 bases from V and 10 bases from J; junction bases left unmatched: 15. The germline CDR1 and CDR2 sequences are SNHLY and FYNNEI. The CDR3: CASSASPGTGLGAFF. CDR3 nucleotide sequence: TGTGCCAGCAGCGCGAGTCCCGGGACAGGGTTGGGAGCTTTCTTT.

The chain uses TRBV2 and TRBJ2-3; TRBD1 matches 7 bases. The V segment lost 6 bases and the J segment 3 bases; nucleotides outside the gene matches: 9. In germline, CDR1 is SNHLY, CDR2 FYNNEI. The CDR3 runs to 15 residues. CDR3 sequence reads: CASSFDRVETDTQYF. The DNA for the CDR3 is TGTGCCAGCAGCTTCGACAGGGTAGAAACAGATACGCAGTATTTT.